This is a list of T cell receptor beta chains from one sample in a study of blood T cell repertoires in COVID-19. Sequencing was performed with immunoSEQ multiplex PCR; in TCRdb, only in-frame clones are kept and a portion is missing. Seen here are just over 150,000 clones, 85% observed once, and the top ten hold 3% to 4%. The material sequenced was peripheral blood. These receptors came from a human donor with acute or convalescent COVID-19. The donor label of this sample is uncertain. The conserved cysteine and the conserved F or W are not part of the CDR3 here. Some rows have no size entry. The others give once, few or many, or a class for an expanded clone.

clone_size	v_call	cdr3_length	cdr3_aa
once	TRBV3-1/TRBV3-2	13	ASSPEGRYGSPLH
-	TRBV4-3	15	ASSQELRGGYTGELF
-	TRBV19	12	ASSPTGGLSGYT
-	TRBV6-5	13	ASSPRQGTNTEAF
-	TRBV28	15	ASSLGTRYPRTDTQY
-	TRBV19	12	ASSIQGRGYGYT
once	TRBV30	12	AWSLTGFGYGYT
-	TRBV11-2	14	ARNRVWLQGNQPQH
-	TRBV3-1/TRBV3-2	13	ASSQAGTGSYGYT
-	TRBV2	10	ASNQGNTEAF
-	TRBV10-3	10	AISDRGNTIY
-	TRBV30	13	AWSTSGGARETQY
-	TRBV27	13	ASSLSAVRTDTQY
-	TRBV6-5	13	ASSYLGQANSPLH
-	TRBV5-1	14	ASSLAGGDTNEKLF
once	TRBV2	12	ASSSGLFNYGYT
-	TRBV4-1	17	ASSPPPGRWEGNNQPQH
-	TRBV2	13	ASSEEPSDNSPLH
-	TRBV2	13	ASKGQGRLDTEAF
-	TRBV6-5	13	ASSYSNQGSGELF
-	TRBV16	12	ASSQSTGNQPQH
-	TRBV5-8	15	ASSLRSDSRYQETQY
-	TRBV28	12	ASRLTGVNSPLH
-	TRBV2	12	ASSDRGFNSPLH
-	TRBV3-1/TRBV3-2	13	ASSQPGTGGGGQY
few	TRBV29-1	10	SVEVGATEAF
-	TRBV2	14	ASSVNRVLANEKLF
-	TRBV2	12	ASSAGGSSEKLF
-	TRBV27	12	ASSFGQGASGYT
once	TRBV6-6	17	ASSRYGTGGQYSNQPQH
-	TRBV7-8	12	ASSLVGARTEAF
-	TRBV28	11	ASGQGNNSPLH
-	TRBV10-3	10	AISERENEQF
-	TRBV28	13	ASSLVGGGNQPQH
-	TRBV5-4	12	ASSFYRGTGELF
-	TRBV18	13	ASSPQGATYNEQF
-	TRBV5-6	15	ASSLLETVSTNEKLF